The rows below give T cell receptor beta chains drawn from one sample of a study of beta chain features in type 1 diabetes. Assay: immunoSEQ multiplex PCR; the TCRdb copy retains only in-frame clones and omits some. The table lists 810,000 or so clones, roughly 15% of them singletons. The specimen was naive CD4+ T cells from blood. Every receptor here comes from a woman under 30 in good health. The CDR3 runs from the conserved cysteine through the conserved F or W. A D gene is named only where the DNA matches it firmly. Rows may omit the clone size; those that give it use once, few, many or a size class.

NA	TRBV5-6	TRBJ2-3	TRBD1	CASSLGTGRTDTQYF	TGTGCCAGCAGCTTGGGGACAGGGAGGACAGATACGCAGTATTTT
few	TRBV27	TRBJ2-1	TRBD2	CASSLWARLAENNEQFF	TGTGCCAGCAGTTTATGGGCCAGGCTAGCGGAAAACAATGAGCAGTTCTTC
NA	TRBV21-1	TRBJ1-4	NA	CASKTGGYRSNEKLFF	TGTGCCAGCAAGACAGGGGGGTATAGGTCTAATGAAAAACTGTTTTTT
NA	TRBV9	TRBJ2-3	TRBD2	CASSRLAQTDTQYF	TGTGCCAGCAGCAGACTAGCGCAGACAGATACGCAGTATTTT
few	TRBV21-1	TRBJ2-3	NA	CASSKGGASGFPTDTQYF	TGTGCCAGCAGCAAAGGAGGGGCTAGCGGGTTCCCCACAGATACGCAGTATTTT
NA	TRBV5-1	TRBJ2-5	TRBD1	CASSFGQGMGETQYF	TGCGCCAGCAGTTTTGGACAGGGTATGGGCGAGACCCAGTACTTC
few	TRBV5-4	TRBJ2-7	NA	CASSLGEASVYEQYF	TGTGCCAGCAGCTTGGGAGAGGCTAGCGTCTACGAGCAGTACTTC
NA	TRBV11-2	TRBJ1-1	NA	CASSLVAEAFF	TGTGCCAGCAGCTTAGTCGCTGAAGCTTTCTTT
NA	TRBV5-4	TRBJ2-3	NA	CASSPHNRGAASTDTQYF	TGTGCCAGCAGCCCCCACAACCGCGGCGCAGCTAGCACAGATACGCAGTATTTT
NA	TRBV9	TRBJ2-1	NA	CASSPGGSSYNEQFF	TGTGCCAGCAGCCCAGGGGGGAGCTCCTACAATGAGCAGTTCTTC
NA	TRBV10-2	TRBJ2-1	NA	CASSEPTSSSALHEQFF	TGCGCCAGCAGTGAACCGACTAGTTCCTCAGCATTGCATGAGCAGTTCTTC
NA	TRBV7-2	TRBJ2-3	NA	CASSGRQPTSTDTQYF	TGTGCCAGCAGCGGGAGACAGCCAACTAGCACAGATACGCAGTATTTT
few	TRBV5-1	TRBJ2-3	TRBD2	CASSLLAGGGTDTQYF	TGCGCCAGCAGCTTGTTAGCGGGAGGCGGCACAGATACGCAGTATTTT
NA	TRBV6-4	TRBJ1-2	NA	CASSEGKAGYTF	TGTGCCAGCAGTGAGGGCAAGGCTGGCTACACCTTC
NA	TRBV29-1	TRBJ2-1	NA	CSVARSGAYNEQFF	TGCAGCGTTGCCCGTAGCGGTGCCTACAATGAGCAGTTCTTC
NA	TRBV5-6	TRBJ2-3	NA	CASSFIRTAGADTQYF	TGTGCCAGCAGCTTCATTAGGACAGCTGGCGCAGATACGCAGTATTTT
few	TRBV4-3	TRBJ2-5	NA	CASSQDRLGGRETQYF	TGCGCCAGCAGCCAAGATCGACTAGGAGGGCGGGAGACCCAGTACTTC
NA	TRBV5-4	TRBJ2-7	NA	CASSLAVGWLVYEQYF	TGTGCCAGCAGCTTGGCGGTAGGGTGGTTGGTCTACGAGCAGTACTTC
few	TRBV5-1	TRBJ2-3	TRBD2	CASSLLAGPVDTQYF	TGCGCCAGCAGCTTGTTAGCGGGACCGGTAGATACGCAGTATTTT
NA	TRBV6-6	TRBJ2-7	TRBD1	CASSVDRGHEQYF	TGTGCCAGCAGTGTGGACAGGGGCCACGAGCAGTACTTC
few	TRBV14	TRBJ2-2	NA	CASSGNWNTGELFF	TGTGCCAGCAGCGGGAATTGGAACACCGGGGAGCTGTTTTTT
NA	TRBV5-4	TRBJ1-2	NA	CASSPVSSSYGYTF	TGTGCCAGCAGTCCGGTCAGTTCTTCCTATGGCTACACCTTC
NA	TRBV4-2	TRBJ2-2	NA	CASSNVGTGELFF	TGTGCCAGCAGCAACGTGGGGACCGGGGAGCTGTTTTTT
few	TRBV9	TRBJ1-2	NA	CASSTDVPNYGYTF	TGTGCCAGCAGTACCGACGTCCCTAACTATGGCTACACCTTC
NA	TRBV5-1	TRBJ2-1	NA	CASSLVLYNEQFF	TGCGCCAGCAGCTTGGTCCTATACAATGAGCAGTTCTTC
NA	TRBV4-1	TRBJ2-3	NA	CASSRLGDTQYF	TGCGCCAGCAGCCGACTGGGAGATACGCAGTATTTT
NA	TRBV5-4	TRBJ2-7	TRBD1	CASSPGQGFYEQYF	TGTGCCAGCAGCCCTGGACAGGGCTTCTACGAGCAGTACTTC
NA	TRBV6-1	TRBJ2-7	TRBD2	CASSASPASGRYEQYF	TGTGCCAGCAGTGCCAGTCCAGCTAGCGGGAGATACGAGCAGTACTTC
NA	TRBV5-4	TRBJ2-5	TRBD1	CASTRQGYQETQYF	TGTGCCAGCACGAGACAGGGGTACCAAGAGACCCAGTACTTC
NA	TRBV7-9	TRBJ2-3	TRBD2	CASSSQRGRTDTQYF	TGTGCCAGCAGTTCACAGCGGGGACGCACAGATACGCAGTATTTT
few	TRBV7-2	TRBJ1-5	NA	CASSLRGNQPQHF	TGTGCCAGCAGCTTGAGGGGGAATCAGCCCCAGCATTTT
few	TRBV10-3	TRBJ1-4	NA	CAISEGVTNEKLFF	TGTGCCATCAGTGAGGGAGTAACTAATGAAAAACTGTTTTTT
few	TRBV28	TRBJ2-5	NA	CASSLEAYQETQYF	TGTGCCAGCAGTTTGGAGGCCTACCAAGAGACCCAGTACTTC
NA	TRBV7-6	TRBJ2-1	NA	CASSLVAAQYNEQFF	TGTGCCAGCAGCTTAGTAGCGGCACAATACAATGAGCAGTTCTTC
few	TRBV4-3	TRBJ2-5	NA	CASSQELTWGWLQETQYF	TGCGCCAGCAGCCAAGAATTGACGTGGGGCTGGCTGCAAGAGACCCAGTACTTC
NA	TRBV11-2	TRBJ2-7	NA	CASSLDRGPYEQYF	TGTGCCAGCAGCTTAGACAGGGGACCCTACGAGCAGTACTTC
NA	TRBV20-1	TRBJ1-2	NA	CSEADNYGYTF	TGCAGTGAAGCTGATAACTATGGCTACACCTTC
few	TRBV11-2	TRBJ2-3	NA	CASSSGSTDTQYF	TGTGCCAGCAGCTCCGGGAGCACAGATACGCAGTATTTT
few	TRBV7-2	TRBJ1-1	TRBD1	CASGPRTGGAFF	TGTGCCAGCGGCCCCAGGACAGGGGGAGCTTTCTTT
once	TRBV9	TRBJ2-7	NA	CASSVVVRGGEQYF	TGTGCCAGCAGCGTAGTAGTCAGGGGAGGCGAGCAGTACTTC
few	TRBV11-3	TRBJ2-1	TRBD2	CASSLGVAGTYNEQFF	TGTGCCAGCAGCTTGGGGGTAGCGGGAACCTACAATGAGCAGTTCTTC
NA	TRBV5-1	TRBJ2-2	TRBD1	CASSAWTGENTGELFF	TGCGCCAGCAGTGCTTGGACAGGGGAAAACACCGGGGAGCTGTTTTTT
few	TRBV9	TRBJ2-1	NA	CASSLRQTTEQFF	TGTGCCAGCAGCCTAAGACAGACCACTGAGCAGTTCTTC
NA	TRBV14	TRBJ2-3	TRBD2	CASSQTHIAGLSTDTQYF	TGTGCCAGCAGCCAAACTCACATAGCGGGGCTAAGCACAGATACGCAGTATTTT